The 23 T cell receptor beta chains listed next were all sequenced from one sample in a study of response to subunit inactivated influenza vaccine. TCRdb recomputed calls from the RT-PCR reads with MiXCR, one row per CDR3 protein. The data hold hundreds of thousands of distinct CDR3 sequences, with less than 20% observed a single time. The sequences come from PBMCs from blood, collected approximately 12 days after vaccination. The receptors here all came from a man in his fifties or sixties who received an inactivated influenza vaccine.

This chain links TRBV7-2 with TRBJ2-1, with D maybe TRBD1 (6 bases). The CDR3 spans 16 residues. Trimming removed 4 bases at V and 2 bases at J, with 15 bases between. Germline V lookup: CDR1 SGHTA, CDR2 FQGNSA. Written as DNA, the CDR3 is TGTGCCAGCAGCTCATTCCCCAGGGGACCCTACAATGAGCAGTTCTTC. Translating gives CASSSFPRGPYNEQFF.

The genes are TRBV6-2 or TRBV6-3 and TRBJ2-1; tentatively, D is TRBD2 (7 bases). The germline V gene encodes CDR1 MNHEY and CDR2 SVGEGT. The germline V and J ends were trimmed by 6 bases and 7 bases, with 19 bases remaining between them. The CDR3 extends over 15 amino acids. The CDR3 DNA reads as TGTGCCAGCAGCCTAAGGGGGAGGGCCGTGAATGAGCAGTTCTTC. Translated, it gives CASSLRGRAVNEQFF.

This clonotype was seen repeatedly, ten times or more. The genes are TRBV12-3 or TRBV12-4 and TRBJ2-5; D unclear. The CDR3 loop spans 13 amino acids. V was trimmed by 3 bases and J by 5 bases, leaving 10 bases between them. CDR3 protein: CASSLATGETQYF. CDR3 DNA: TGTGCCAGCAGTTTGGCAACCGGGGAGACCCAGTACTTC.

Only one count was recorded for this clonotype. V usage is TRBV28 and J usage is TRBJ2-1; D unresolved. Trimming took 6 bases from V and 3 from J, leaving 12 bases between them. Germline CDR1 and CDR2: MDHEN and SYDVKM. There are 14 residues in the CDR3. The CDR3 loop is CASRLLGDYNEQFF. The CDR3 region has the DNA TGTGCCAGCAGACTACTCGGTGACTACAATGAGCAGTTCTTC.

This clonotype came up a few times. This chain joins TRBV27 and TRBJ2-5; 8 bases line up with TRBD1. The CDR3 has 15 residues. Germline V gene lookup returns CDR1 MNHEY and CDR2 SMNVEV (reference sequence). With 5 bases clipped from V and 5 bases from J, the junction kept 10 bases outside the gene matches. CDR3 protein: CASSPGTGAGETQYF. DNA of the CDR3: TGTGCCAGCAGTCCGGGGACAGGCGCGGGGGAGACCCAGTACTTC.

The table lists this clonotype with a few counts. CDR3 in DNA: TGCGCCAGCAGCTCCCCCCCTAGTTACAATGAGCAGTTCTTC. Translated, it gives CASSSPPSYNEQFF. The rearrangement links TRBV5-1 to TRBJ2-1, with unresolved D. The CDR3 length is 14 residues. The germline V gene encodes CDR1 SGHRS and CDR2 YFSETQ. Trimming took 3 bases from V and 4 from J, leaving 11 bases between them. The full variable domain, completed using reference TRBV5-1 and TRBJ2-1, is KAGVTQTPRYLIKTRGQQVTLSCSPISGHRSVSWYQQTPGQGLQFLFEYFSETQRNKGNFPGRFSGRQFSNSRSEMNVSTLELGDSALYLCASSSPPSYNEQFFGPGTRLTVL.

This clonotype was observed at least ten times. CDR3 in DNA: TGTGCCAGCAGTTCTACCCGCAATGAGCAGTTCTTC. Translated: CASSSTRNEQFF. The chain has TRBV12-3 or TRBV12-4 and TRBJ2-1; D not resolved. V was shortened by 4 bases and J by 6 bases, with 7 bases between the two germline ends. The length of the CDR3 is 12 residues.

The chain employs TRBV20-1 and TRBJ2-1; TRBD2 matches at 8 bases. Germline-derived CDR1 and CDR2 are DFQATT and SNEGSKA (reference sequence). This CDR3 has 15 amino acids. With 4 bases clipped from V and 7 bases from J, the junction kept 12 bases outside the gene matches. The CDR3 DNA follows: TGCAGTGCTACTGGCGGGCGGGAGGCGGGGAATGAGCAGTTCTTC. It yields the protein CSATGGREAGNEQFF.

This clonotype occurred a few times. The chain is built from TRBV28 and TRBJ2-1; 7 bases line up with TRBD2. This CDR3 region has 17 residues. Trimming took 6 bases from V and 4 from J; bases not matched to a gene: 15. Germline V CDR1 and CDR2: MDHEN, SYDVKM. CDR3 region: CASRPLWGAGMYNEQFF. The CDR3 nucleotides read TGTGCCAGCAGACCACTATGGGGAGCGGGAATGTACAATGAGCAGTTCTTC. Filled out from reference TRBV28 and TRBJ2-1, the complete variable domain reads DVKVTQSSRYLVKRTGEKVFLECVQDMDHENMFWYRQDPGLGLRLIYFSYDVKMKEKGDIPEGYSVSREKKERFSLILESASTNQTSMYLCASRPLWGAGMYNEQFFGPGTRLTVL.

The chain joins TRBV18 to TRBJ2-7; no reliable D call. Trimming shortened V by 5 bases and J by 7 bases, and 12 bases separated the two germline ends. CDR3 length equals 12 residues. Germline V gene data show CDR1 as KGHSH and CDR2 as LQKENI. The CDR3 bases are TGTGCCAGCTCATATGAACAGCCTGAGCAGTACTTC. The encoded protein is CASSYEQPEQYF.

The chain recombines TRBV3-1 with TRBJ2-5; a weak D match, TRBD2 (6 bases). The CDR3 extends over 17 amino acids. CDR1 is LGHDT, CDR2 YNNKEL, per germline (reference sequence). V lost 3 bases to trimming and J lost 2 bases, with 19 bases between them. The CDR3 protein is CASSHPGSSGIQETQYF. CDR3 bases: TGTGCCAGCAGCCATCCGGGAAGTAGCGGTATACAAGAGACCCAGTACTTC.

The chain is built from TRBV19 and TRBJ1-1; TRBD1 matches 7 bases. The CDR3 has 13 residues. Germline lookup yields CDR1 LNHDA and CDR2 SQIVND (reference sequence). After removal of 5 bases from V and 7 bases from J, the junction contained 7 bases not matched to a gene. CDR3 in amino acids: CASSVRTGDEAFF. The CDR3, as DNA: TGTGCCAGTAGTGTGAGAACAGGGGATGAAGCTTTCTTT.

CDR3 in DNA: TGTGCCAGCAGCTTAAAGTCTAGCGGGAGAGTTCGCACAGATACGCAGTATTTT. This sequence encodes CASSLKSSGRVRTDTQYF. The chain couples TRBV7-9 to TRBJ2-3; 10 bases are a match to TRBD2. CDR3 length equals 18 residues. Germline assignment: CDR1 SEHNR and CDR2 FQNEAQ (reference sequence). V lost 2 bases, J lost 1 base, and 9 bases stayed unmatched.

This clonotype has only a few counts. J is TRBJ1-2 and V is TRBV20-1, with D perhaps matching TRBD1 (5 bases). The CDR3 totals 14 residues. Germline loops: CDR1 DFQATT, CDR2 SNEGSKA (reference sequence). V lost 0 bases and J lost 3, with 11 bases in between. CDR3 protein: CSARDLREDYGYTF. The DNA of the CDR3 is TGCAGTGCTAGAGATCTCAGGGAGGACTATGGCTACACCTTC.

This clonotype appeared a few times. The rearrangement links TRBV12-3 or TRBV12-4 to TRBJ2-5; D remains unclear. This CDR3 comprises 13 residues. The V and J ends lost 5 bases and 3 bases respectively, with 10 bases between them. CDR3 sequence (DNA): TGTGCCAGCAGTCCGGCCGCCAAAGAGACCCAGTACTTC. Its translation is CASSPAAKETQYF.

This chain links TRBV5-1 with TRBJ1-1; possibly TRBD1 for D (6 bases). Germline loops: CDR1 SGHRS, CDR2 YFSETQ. Trimming removed 5 bases at V and 1 base at J, with 15 bases between. The CDR3 is 15 residues long. CDR3: CASRHSQGRNTEAFF. CDR3 nucleotides: TGCGCCAGCAGGCACTCGCAGGGGAGGAACACTGAAGCTTTCTTT. Complete variable domain (other parts from reference TRBV5-1 and TRBJ1-1): KAGVTQTPRYLIKTRGQQVTLSCSPISGHRSVSWYQQTPGQGLQFLFEYFSETQRNKGNFPGRFSGRQFSNSRSEMNVSTLELGDSALYLCASRHSQGRNTEAFFGQGTRLTVV.

This clonotype was seen a few times. V gene TRBV6-2 or TRBV6-3 combines with J gene TRBJ2-5; D perhaps matches TRBD1 (6 bases). V gave up 5 bases and J gave up 1 base, with 14 bases separating them. Germline V gene data show CDR1 as MNHEY and CDR2 as SVGEGT. The CDR3 length is 15 residues. The chain's CDR3 is CASSKTLDSQETQYF. The DNA for the CDR3 is TGTGCCAGCAGTAAAACCCTGGACAGCCAAGAGACCCAGTACTTC.

This chain uses TRBV7-9 with TRBJ2-3; unclear D gene. Germline V CDR1 and CDR2: SEHNR, FQNEAQ (reference sequence). The CDR3 contains 15 residues. Trimming shortened V by 4 bases and J by 1 base, and 12 bases separated the two germline ends. The CDR3 nucleotides are TGTGCCAGCAGCTCTTCAACTGGACGCACAGATACGCAGTATTTT. Protein: CASSSSTGRTDTQYF. Full variable domain (rest looked up from reference TRBV7-9 and TRBJ2-3): DTGVSQNPRHKITKRGQNVTFRCDPISEHNRLYWYRQTLGQGPEFLTYFQNEAQLEKSRLLSDRFSAERPKGSFSTLEIQRTEQGDSAMYLCASSSSTGRTDTQYFGPGTRLTVL.

This clonotype showed up many times. The V call is TRBV24-1, the J call TRBJ2-3; the match to TRBD2 covers 10 bases. Germline lookup yields CDR1 KGHDR and CDR2 SFDVKD. The CDR3 is 19 residues long. V lost 4 bases and J lost 7; bases outside the gene matches: 19. This CDR3 is CATSDPRSKIAGGSNTQYF. The CDR3 nucleotides are TGTGCCACCAGTGACCCCCGCTCGAAAATAGCGGGAGGTTCCAATACGCAGTATTTT.

V and J are TRBV29-1 and TRBJ2-1, with 13 bases matching TRBD2. The CDR3 has 16 amino acids. V gave up 6 bases and J gave up 3 bases; unmatched junction bases: 8. Germline V gene data show CDR1 as SQVTM and CDR2 as ANQGSEA. The chain's CDR3 is CSVRIWTSGGYNEQFF. The CDR3 DNA sequence: TGCAGCGTCCGGATCTGGACTAGCGGGGGCTACAATGAGCAGTTCTTC.

The table lists this clonotype with a few counts. The chain has TRBV30 and TRBJ1-2; weak D call: TRBD1 (6 bases). The CDR3 loop spans 12 amino acids. In germline, CDR1 is GTSNPN, CDR2 SVGIG (reference sequence). V was trimmed by 2 bases and J by 9 bases, leaving 13 bases between them. CDR3 nucleotides: TGTGCCTGGAGTATGCCTCAGGGGCGCTACACCTTC. Translated: CAWSMPQGRYTF.

In this sample, this clonotype turned up a few times. CDR3 residues: CASSYIRGRGGVSEATQYF. The CDR3 region has the DNA TGTGCCAGCAGTTACATCAGGGGCCGCGGGGGAGTATCCGAAGCGACCCAGTACTTC. The chain recombines TRBV6-2 or TRBV6-3 with TRBJ2-5, with D possibly TRBD2 on 7 matching bases. With 2 bases removed from V and 7 bases from J, the gap between germline ends came to 29 bases. There are 19 residues in the CDR3. Germline loops: CDR1 MNHEY, CDR2 SVGEGT.

The chain carries TRBV4-3 and TRBJ2-1; TRBD2 aligns across 9 bases. The CDR3 contains 15 residues. Germline values: CDR1 LGHNA, CDR2 YSLEER. The V segment lost 1 base and the J segment 7 bases; nucleotides outside the gene matches: 5. This chain's CDR3 is CASSQVAGALNEQFF. DNA for the CDR3: TGCGCCAGCAGCCAAGTAGCGGGAGCGTTGAATGAGCAGTTCTTC.